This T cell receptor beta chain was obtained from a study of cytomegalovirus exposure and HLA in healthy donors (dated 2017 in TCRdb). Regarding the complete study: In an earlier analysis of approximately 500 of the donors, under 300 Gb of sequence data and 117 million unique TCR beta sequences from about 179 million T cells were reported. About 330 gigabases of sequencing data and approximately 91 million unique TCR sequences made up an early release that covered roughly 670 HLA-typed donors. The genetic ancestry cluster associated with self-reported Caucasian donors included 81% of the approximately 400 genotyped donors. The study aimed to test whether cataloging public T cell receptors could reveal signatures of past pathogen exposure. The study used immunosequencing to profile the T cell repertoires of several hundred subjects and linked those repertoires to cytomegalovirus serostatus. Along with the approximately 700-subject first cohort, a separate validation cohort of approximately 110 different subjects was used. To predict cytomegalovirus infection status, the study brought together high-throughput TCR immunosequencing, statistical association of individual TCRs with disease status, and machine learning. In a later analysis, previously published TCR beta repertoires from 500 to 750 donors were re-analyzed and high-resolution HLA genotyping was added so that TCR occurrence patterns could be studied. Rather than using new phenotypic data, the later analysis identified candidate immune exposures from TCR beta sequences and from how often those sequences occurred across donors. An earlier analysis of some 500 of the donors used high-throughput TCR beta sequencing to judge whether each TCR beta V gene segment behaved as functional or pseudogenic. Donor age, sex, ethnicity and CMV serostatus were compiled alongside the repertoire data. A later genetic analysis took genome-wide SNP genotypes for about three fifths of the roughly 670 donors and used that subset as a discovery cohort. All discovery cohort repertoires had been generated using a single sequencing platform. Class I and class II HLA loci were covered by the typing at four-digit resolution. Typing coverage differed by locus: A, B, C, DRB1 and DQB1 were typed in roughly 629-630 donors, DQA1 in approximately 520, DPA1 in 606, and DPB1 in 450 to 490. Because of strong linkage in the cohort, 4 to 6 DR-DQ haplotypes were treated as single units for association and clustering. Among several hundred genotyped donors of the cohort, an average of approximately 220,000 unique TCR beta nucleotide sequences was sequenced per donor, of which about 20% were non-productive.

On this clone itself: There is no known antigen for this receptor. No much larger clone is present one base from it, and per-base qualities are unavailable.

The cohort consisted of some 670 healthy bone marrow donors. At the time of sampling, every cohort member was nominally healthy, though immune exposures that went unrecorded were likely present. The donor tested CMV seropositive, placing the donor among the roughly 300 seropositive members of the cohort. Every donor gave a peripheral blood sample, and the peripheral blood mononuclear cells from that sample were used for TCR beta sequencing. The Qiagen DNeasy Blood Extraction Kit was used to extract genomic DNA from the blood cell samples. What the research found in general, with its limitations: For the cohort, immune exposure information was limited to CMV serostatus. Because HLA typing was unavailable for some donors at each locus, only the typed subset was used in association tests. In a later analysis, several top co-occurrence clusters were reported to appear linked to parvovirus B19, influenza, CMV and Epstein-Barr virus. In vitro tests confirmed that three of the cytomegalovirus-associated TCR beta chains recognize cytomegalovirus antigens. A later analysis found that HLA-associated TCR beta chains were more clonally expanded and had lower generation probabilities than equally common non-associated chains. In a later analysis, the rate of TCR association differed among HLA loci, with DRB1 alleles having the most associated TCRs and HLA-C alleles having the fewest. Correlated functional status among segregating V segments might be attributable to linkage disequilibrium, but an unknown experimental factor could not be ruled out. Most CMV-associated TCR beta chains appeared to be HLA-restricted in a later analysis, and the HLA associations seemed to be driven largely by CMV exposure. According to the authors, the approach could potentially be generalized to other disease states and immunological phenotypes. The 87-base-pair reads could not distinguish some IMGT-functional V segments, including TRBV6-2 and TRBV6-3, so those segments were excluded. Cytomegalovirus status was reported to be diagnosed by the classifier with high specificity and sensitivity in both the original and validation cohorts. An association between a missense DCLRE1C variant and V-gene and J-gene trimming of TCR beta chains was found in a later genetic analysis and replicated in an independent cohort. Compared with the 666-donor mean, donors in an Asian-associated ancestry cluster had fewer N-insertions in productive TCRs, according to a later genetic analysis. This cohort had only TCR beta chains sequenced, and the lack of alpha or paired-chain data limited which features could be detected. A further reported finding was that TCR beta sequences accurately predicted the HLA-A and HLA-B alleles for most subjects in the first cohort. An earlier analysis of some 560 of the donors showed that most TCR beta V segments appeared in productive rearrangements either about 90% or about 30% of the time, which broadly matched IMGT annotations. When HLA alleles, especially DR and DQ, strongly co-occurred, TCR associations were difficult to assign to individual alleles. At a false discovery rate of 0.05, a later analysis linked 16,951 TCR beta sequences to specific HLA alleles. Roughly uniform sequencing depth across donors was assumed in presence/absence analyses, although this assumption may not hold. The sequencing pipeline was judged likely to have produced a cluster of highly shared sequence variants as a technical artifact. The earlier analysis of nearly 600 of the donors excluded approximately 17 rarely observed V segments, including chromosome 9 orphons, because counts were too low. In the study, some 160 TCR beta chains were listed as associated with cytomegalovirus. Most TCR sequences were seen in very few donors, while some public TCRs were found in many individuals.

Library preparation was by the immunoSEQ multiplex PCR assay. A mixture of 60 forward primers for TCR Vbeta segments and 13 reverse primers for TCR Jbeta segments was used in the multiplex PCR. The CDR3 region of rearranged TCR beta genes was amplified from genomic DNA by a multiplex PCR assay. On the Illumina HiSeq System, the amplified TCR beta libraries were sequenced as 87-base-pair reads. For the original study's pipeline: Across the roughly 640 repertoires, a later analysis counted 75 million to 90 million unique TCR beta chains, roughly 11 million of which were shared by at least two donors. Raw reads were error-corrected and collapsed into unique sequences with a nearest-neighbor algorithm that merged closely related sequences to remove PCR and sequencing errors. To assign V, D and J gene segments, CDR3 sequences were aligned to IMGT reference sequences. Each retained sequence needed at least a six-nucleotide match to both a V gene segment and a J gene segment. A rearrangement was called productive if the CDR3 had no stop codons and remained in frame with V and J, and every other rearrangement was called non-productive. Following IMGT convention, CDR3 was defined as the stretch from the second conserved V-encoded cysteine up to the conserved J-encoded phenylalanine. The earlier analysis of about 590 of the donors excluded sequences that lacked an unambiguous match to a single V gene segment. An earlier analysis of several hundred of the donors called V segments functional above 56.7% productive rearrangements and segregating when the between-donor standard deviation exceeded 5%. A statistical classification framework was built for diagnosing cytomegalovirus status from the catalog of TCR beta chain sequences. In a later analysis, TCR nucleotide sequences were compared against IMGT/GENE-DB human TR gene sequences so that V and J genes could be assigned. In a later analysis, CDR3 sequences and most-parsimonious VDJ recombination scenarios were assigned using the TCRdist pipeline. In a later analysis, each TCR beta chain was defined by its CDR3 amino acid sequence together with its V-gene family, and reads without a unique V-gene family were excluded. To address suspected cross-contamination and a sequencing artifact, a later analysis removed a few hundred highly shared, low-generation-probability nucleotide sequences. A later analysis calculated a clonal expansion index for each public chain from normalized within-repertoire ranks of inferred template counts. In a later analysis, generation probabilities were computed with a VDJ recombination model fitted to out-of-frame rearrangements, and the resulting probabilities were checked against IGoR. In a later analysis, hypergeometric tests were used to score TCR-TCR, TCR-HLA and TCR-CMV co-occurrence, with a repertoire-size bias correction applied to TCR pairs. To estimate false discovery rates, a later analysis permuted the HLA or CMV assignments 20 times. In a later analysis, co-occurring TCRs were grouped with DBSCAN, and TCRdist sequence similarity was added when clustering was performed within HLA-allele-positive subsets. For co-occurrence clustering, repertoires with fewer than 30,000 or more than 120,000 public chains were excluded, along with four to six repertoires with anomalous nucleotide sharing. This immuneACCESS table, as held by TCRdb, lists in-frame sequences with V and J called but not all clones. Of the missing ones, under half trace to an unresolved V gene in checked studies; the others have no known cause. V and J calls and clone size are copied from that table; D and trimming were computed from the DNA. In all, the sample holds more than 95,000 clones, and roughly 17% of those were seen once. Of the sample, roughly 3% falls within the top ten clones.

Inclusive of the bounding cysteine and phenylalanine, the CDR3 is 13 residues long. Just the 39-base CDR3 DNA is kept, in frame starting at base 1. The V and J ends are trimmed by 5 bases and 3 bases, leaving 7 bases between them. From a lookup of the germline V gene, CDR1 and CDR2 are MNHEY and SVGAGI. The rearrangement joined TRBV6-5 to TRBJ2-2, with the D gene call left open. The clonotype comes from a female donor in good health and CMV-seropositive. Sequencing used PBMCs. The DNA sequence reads TGTGCCAGCAGTGATGACTACACCGGGGAGCTGTTTTTT. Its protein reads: CASSDDYTGELFF.